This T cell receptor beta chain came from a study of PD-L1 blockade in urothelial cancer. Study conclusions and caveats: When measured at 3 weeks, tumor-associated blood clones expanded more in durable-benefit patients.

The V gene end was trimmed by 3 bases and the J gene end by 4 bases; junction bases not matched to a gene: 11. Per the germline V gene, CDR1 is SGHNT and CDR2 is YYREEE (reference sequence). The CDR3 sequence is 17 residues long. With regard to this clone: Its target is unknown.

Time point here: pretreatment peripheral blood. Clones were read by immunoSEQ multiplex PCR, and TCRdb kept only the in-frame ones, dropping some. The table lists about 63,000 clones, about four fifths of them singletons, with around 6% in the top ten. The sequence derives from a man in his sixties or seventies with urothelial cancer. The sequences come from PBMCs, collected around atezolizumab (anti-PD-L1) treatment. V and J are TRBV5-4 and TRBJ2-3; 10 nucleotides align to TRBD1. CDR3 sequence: CASSSKGQGDLSDTQYF. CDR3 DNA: TGTGCCAGCAGCTCCAAAGGACAGGGGGATTTATCAGATACGCAGTATTTT.